A single sample is the source of the 31 T cell receptor beta chains below, sequenced in a study of T cell clonality in common variable immunodeficiency. General study points: Fewer deletions and N-nucleotide insertions were reportedly seen in common variable immunodeficiency TCR beta sequences.

Using immunoSEQ multiplex PCR, the repertoire was profiled, and TCRdb retains in-frame clones only, with some absent. Observed are about 32,000 clones, no singletons, with the top ten taking more than 4.5%. These TCRs are of unknown antigen specificity. The sequenced sample was peripheral blood mononuclear cells. All receptors derive from a human donor with common variable immunodeficiency.

This clone was detected ten times or more. The CDR3 end is not reached by the read, which stops 3 residues before it; the germline J gene fills it in. V usage is TRBV5-5 and J usage is TRBJ1-1, with a weak D call TRBD1 (6 bases). Trimming took 0 bases from V and 6 from J, leaving 6 bases between them. Per germline, CDR1 SGHKS and CDR2 YYEKEE (reference sequence). The CDR3 totals 12 residues. CDR3 DNA (partial): TGTGCCAGCAGCTTGGAGGGGGCTGAA. Its translation: CASSLEGAE. The whole CDR3 sequence reads CASSLEGAEAFF. Using reference TRBV5-5 and TRBJ1-1 for the parts outside the CDR3, the full variable domain is DAGVTQSPTHLIKTRGQQVTLRCSPISGHKSVSWYQQVLGQGPQFIFQYYEKEERGRGNFPDRFSARQFPNYSSELNVNALLLGDSALYLCASSLEGAEAFFGQGTRLTVV.

There are many counts of this clone. Incomplete CDR3 DNA: TGTGCCAGCAGCTTGGTAGCGGATCAAGAGACC. This sequence encodes CASSLVADQET. From start to end, the CDR3 is CASSLVADQETQYF. V is TRBV5-5 and J is TRBJ2-5; TRBD2 is a possible D gene (6 bases). The read ends 3 residues before the CDR3 terminus; that terminus is restored from the germline J gene. The CDR3 is made up of 14 amino acids. Germline V gene sequence: CDR1 SGHKS, CDR2 YYEKEE (reference sequence). Deletions cut 0 bases from V and 2 bases from J, with 8 bases between.

There are a few counts of this clone. The read falls 3 residues short of the CDR3 end, and the missing part is taken from the germline J gene. The chain recombines TRBV7-9 with TRBJ1-2; TRBD1 might be the D (5 bases). The germline gives CDR1 SEHNR, CDR2 FQNEAQ (reference sequence). V dropped 5 bases and J dropped 7 bases, with 11 bases sitting between them. The CDR3 consists of 12 residues. Incomplete CDR3 DNA: TGTGCCAGCAGCCTTCAGGGAGCTGGC. It yields the protein CASSLQGAG. Given in full, the CDR3 is CASSLQGAGYTF. Full variable domain (remainder filled in from reference TRBV7-9 and TRBJ1-2): DTGVSQNPRHKITKRGQNVTFRCDPISEHNRLYWYRQTLGQGPEFLTYFQNEAQLEKSRLLSDRFSAERPKGSFSTLEIQRTEQGDSAMYLCASSLQGAGYTFGSGTRLTVV.

This clone has more than one count but fewer than ten. The read ends 3 residues early relative to the CDR3; the germline J gene fills the gap. The chain links TRBV30 to TRBJ1-4, with TRBD1 identical over 8 bases. This CDR3 is 15 amino acids long. Germline loops: CDR1 GTSNPN, CDR2 SVGIG (reference sequence). V gave up 0 bases and J gave up 8 bases; unmatched junction bases: 8. CDR3 DNA (partial): TGTGCCTGGAGTGTACGGGGGACAGGACAGGAAAAA. It yields the protein CAWSVRGTGQEK. The CDR3 as a whole reads CAWSVRGTGQEKLFF.

On this clone: The read comes to an end 3 residues before the CDR3 does, leaving the germline J gene to fill in the end. The chain links TRBV30 to TRBJ2-7, with 9 bases that match TRBD1. Germline V gives CDR1 GTSNPN, CDR2 SVGIG (reference sequence). The CDR3 is 13 amino acids. V was pared by 1 base and J by 4 bases, with 2 bases of the junction left unmatched. Incomplete CDR3 DNA: TGTGCCTGGAGTGGGACAGGGGTTTACGAG. It encodes CAWSGTGVYE. From start to end, the CDR3 is CAWSGTGVYEQYF.

Worth noting for this clone: The read terminates 3 residues ahead of where the CDR3 ends, so the germline J gene completes it. The chain carries TRBV19 and TRBJ2-7; 8 bases are a match to TRBD1. J gave up 6 bases and V 5 bases, and 9 bases lay outside the gene matches. This CDR3 region has 14 residues. Germline assignment: CDR1 LNHDA and CDR2 SQIVND (reference sequence). This chain's CDR3 is CASSPRQGAGEQYF. CDR3 bases read: TGTGCCAGTAGTCCTAGGCAGGGGGCTGGCGAG. The full variable domain, with the rest looked up from reference TRBV19 and TRBJ2-7, is DGGITQSPKYLFRKEGQNVTLSCEQNLNHDAMYWYRQDPGQGLRLIYYSQIVNDFQKGDIAEGYSVSREKKESFPLTVTSAQKNPTAFYLCASSPRQGAGEQYFGPGTRLTVT.

In its sample, this clone was seen many times. The read is 3 residues too short to cover the CDR3 end, so that end is filled in from the germline J gene. The chain carries TRBV6-1 and TRBJ2-3; D possibly corresponds to TRBD1 (6 bases). The germline V and J ends were trimmed by 2 bases and 5 bases, with 14 bases remaining between them. Germline CDR1 is MNHNS and CDR2 is SASEGT. There are 15 residues in the CDR3. Here the CDR3 reads CASSERGTGRDTQYF. The part of the CDR3 DNA that was read is TGTGCCAGCAGTGAAAGAGGAACAGGGAGAGATACG.

This clone has ten or more counts. The CDR3 extends 3 residues past the end of the read, so its final part is completed from the germline J gene. This chain uses TRBV7-9 with TRBJ2-7; 7 nucleotides match TRBD1. CDR1 is SEHNR and CDR2 is FQNEAQ in the germline V gene (reference sequence). The CDR3 has 15 amino acids. J gave up 5 bases and V 5 bases, and 12 bases lay outside the gene matches. CDR3 region: CASSPTGQVAHEQYF. CDR3 bases read: TGTGCCAGCAGCCCAACAGGACAGGTTGCCCACGAG.

The chain's CDR3 is CASSPGGRGKAGNTIYF. The part of the CDR3 DNA that was read is TGTGCCAGCTCGCCCGGTGGTAGGGGAAAGGCTGGAAACACC. This chain links TRBV18 with TRBJ1-3, with D perhaps matching TRBD1 (5 bases). The read falls 3 residues short of the CDR3 end, and the missing part is taken from the germline J gene. The CDR3 contains 17 residues. The V and J ends lost 6 bases and 2 bases respectively, with 20 bases between them. Per germline, CDR1 KGHSH and CDR2 LQKENI. Variable domain in full (rest from reference TRBV18 and TRBJ1-3): NAGVMQNPRHLVRRRGQEARLRCSPMKGHSHVYWYRQLPEEGLKFMVYLQKENIIDESGMPKERFSAEFPKEGPSILRIQQVVRGDSAAYFCASSPGGRGKAGNTIYFGEGSWLTVV.

This clone was recorded many times. The observed sequence ends 3 residues before the CDR3 terminus, with the missing tail filled in from the germline J gene. The gene calls are TRBV20-1 and TRBJ1-2; D is uncertain. CDR3 length equals 12 residues. CDR1 is DFQATT, CDR2 SNEGSKA, per germline (reference sequence). V was cut by 3 bases and J by 7 bases, with 12 bases left in between. The CDR3 sequence: CSASTLRVGYTF. The sequenced part of the CDR3 DNA is TGCAGTGCTAGTACCTTGCGAGTTGGC.

The table lists this clone with a few counts. The read ends 3 residues shy of where the CDR3 ends; the end is completed using the germline J gene. V and J are TRBV7-6 and TRBJ2-7; 8 bases line up with TRBD2. V lost 0 bases and J lost 5; bases outside the gene matches: 3. The CDR3 is 14 residues long. CDR1 is SGHVS, CDR2 FNYEAQ, per germline. Partial CDR3 DNA: TGTGCCAGCAGCTTAGCAGCGGGGGTCGACGAG. Translation gives CASSLAAGVDE. The entire CDR3 reads CASSLAAGVDEQYF. Looking up the rest from reference TRBV7-6 and TRBJ2-7 gives the full variable domain: GAGVSQSPRYKVTKRGQDVALRCDPISGHVSLYWYRQALGQGPEFLTYFNYEAQQDKSGLPNDRFSAERPEGSISTLTIQRTEQRDSAMYRCASSLAAGVDEQYFGPGTRLTVT.

As regards this clone: Read data end 3 residues before the CDR3 end; the end is taken from the germline J gene. V usage is TRBV6-2 or TRBV6-3 and J usage is TRBJ2-5; 15 nucleotides line up with TRBD2. Per the germline V gene, CDR1 is MNHEY and CDR2 is SVGEGT. Trimming at V came to 6 bases and at J to 3 bases, leaving 5 bases not matched to a gene. The CDR3 is 16 amino acids. CDR3: CASRWWTSGGEETQYF. The CDR3 DNA, read in part, is TGTGCCAGCAGATGGTGGACTAGCGGGGGGGAAGAGACC.

This clone was seen more than once but under ten times. The read terminates 3 residues before the CDR3 end, so the remaining end is supplied by the germline J gene. The chain couples TRBV19 to TRBJ1-5; 11 bases line up with TRBD1. Germline-derived CDR1 and CDR2 are LNHDA and SQIVND (reference sequence). The ends lost 5 bases at V and 6 bases at J; junction bases unmatched: 3. The CDR3 runs to 14 residues. CDR3 region: CASSGTGGFQPQHF. The CDR3 bases that were read are TGTGCCAGTAGTGGGACAGGGGGTTTTCAGCCC.

A note on this clone: Read sequence stops 3 residues before the CDR3 end, and the germline J gene provides the missing end. The J gene is TRBJ1-1, the V gene TRBV19, with 9 nucleotides matching TRBD1. The CDR3 spans 13 residues. V was clipped by 9 bases and J by 2 bases; unmatched bases: 4. Germline V lookup: CDR1 LNHDA, CDR2 SQIVND (reference sequence). The CDR3 protein is CASSDRGNTEAFF. Incomplete CDR3 DNA: TGTGCCAGCTCGGACAGGGGAAACACTGAA.

This clone was counted at least ten times. The read stops 3 residues short of the end of the CDR3; the missing end is completed from the germline J gene. This sequence joins TRBV20-1 and TRBJ2-7; no clear D gene. Germline V CDR1 and CDR2: DFQATT, SNEGSKA (reference sequence). V lost 7 bases to trimming and J lost 1 base, with 8 bases between them. This CDR3 region has 11 residues. CDR3 sequence: CSVDGSYEQYF. CDR3 DNA, as far as it was read: TGCAGTGTCGACGGGTCCTACGAG.

This clone appeared a few times. The part of the CDR3 DNA that was read is TGTGCCAGTAGTATAGATTCGGGGGGCTCTGGC. It yields the protein CASSIDSGGSG. The entire CDR3 protein is CASSIDSGGSGYTF. The chain employs TRBV19 and TRBJ1-2, with D maybe TRBD1 (6 bases). From the germline J gene comes the end of the CDR3, since the read stops 3 residues before it. This CDR3 contains 14 residues. CDR1 and CDR2 (germline): LNHDA, SQIVND (reference sequence). The V gene lost 0 bases and the J gene lost 7 bases, with 12 bases spanning the gap.

This clone was seen only a few times. The CDR3 goes on 3 residues after the read ends, and that part is filled in from the germline J gene. The chain combines TRBV20-1 with TRBJ2-1; 7 nucleotides line up with TRBD2. The CDR3 runs to 15 residues. Trimming cost V 5 bases and J 5 bases; bases outside gene matches: 12. From germline, CDR1 is DFQATT and CDR2 SNEGSKA (reference sequence). The CDR3 loop is CSARGWGGGHNEQFF. The part of the CDR3 DNA that was read is TGCAGTGCTCGGGGCTGGGGCGGGGGTCACAATGAG.

Of note for this clone: The read ends 3 residues shy of where the CDR3 ends; the end is completed using the germline J gene. The rearrangement joins TRBV7-2 to TRBJ1-2; TRBD1 agrees at 7 bases. The CDR3 is 13 amino acids. Germline CDR1 reads SGHTA; CDR2 reads FQGNSA. Trimming at V came to 5 bases and at J to 4 bases, leaving 4 bases not matched to a gene. The CDR3 spells CASSPDRVYGYTF. Partial CDR3 DNA: TGTGCCAGCAGCCCTGACAGGGTCTATGGC.

This clone was detected only a few times. The CDR3 goes on 3 residues after the read ends, and that part is filled in from the germline J gene. V gene TRBV10-2 combines with J gene TRBJ2-1; tentatively, D is TRBD1 (6 bases). This CDR3 has 14 amino acids. V lost 6 bases and J lost 2, with 11 bases in between. The germline gives CDR1 WSHSY, CDR2 SAAADI. CDR3 DNA (partial): TGCGCCAGCAGACACAGGGATACCTACAATGAG. Its translation is CASRHRDTYNE. The CDR3 as a whole reads CASRHRDTYNEQFF.

This clone has at least ten counts. The read terminates 3 residues ahead of where the CDR3 ends, so the germline J gene completes it. V usage is TRBV6-2 or TRBV6-3 and J usage is TRBJ2-7, with 11 bases matching TRBD1. The germline V gene encodes CDR1 MNHEY and CDR2 SVGEGT. V trimming: 2 bases; J trimming: 2 bases; junction bases outside the gene matches: 2. This CDR3 has 15 amino acids. Incomplete CDR3 DNA: TGTGCCAGCAGTTACGCGGACAGGGGGCCCTACGAG. It translates to CASSYADRGPYE. The entire CDR3 reads CASSYADRGPYEQYF.

This clone occurred a few times. The read gets to within 3 residues of the CDR3 end, and the germline J gene fills in the rest. The chain links TRBV7-2 to TRBJ1-2; D unclear. There are 13 residues in the CDR3. Germline V lookup: CDR1 SGHTA, CDR2 FQGNSA. Here the CDR3 reads CASSPRDTRGYTF. The part of the CDR3 DNA that was read is TGTGCCAGCAGCCCCCGAGACACGAGGGGC.

This clone was counted ten times or more. The observed sequence ends 3 residues before the CDR3 terminus, with the missing tail filled in from the germline J gene. The V gene is TRBV18, the J gene TRBJ1-2, with D unresolved. The CDR3 spans 11 residues. The V gene's germline CDR1 is KGHSH and CDR2 LQKENI. CDR3: CASSPGSGYTF. Partial CDR3 DNA: TGTGCCAGCTCACCGGGCTCCGGC. Supplemented by reference TRBV18 and TRBJ1-2, the full variable domain reads NAGVMQNPRHLVRRRGQEARLRCSPMKGHSHVYWYRQLPEEGLKFMVYLQKENIIDESGMPKERFSAEFPKEGPSILRIQQVVRGDSAAYFCASSPGSGYTFGSGTRLTVV.

This clone was counted many times. The read falls 3 residues short of the CDR3 end, and the missing part is taken from the germline J gene. This sequence joins TRBV18 and TRBJ1-6; the match to TRBD1 covers 7 bases. Unmatched junction bases numbered 6, after V lost 4 bases and J lost 6 bases. The CDR3 totals 15 residues. CDR1 is KGHSH and CDR2 is LQKENI in the germline V gene. The sequenced part of the CDR3 DNA is TGTGCCAGCTCACAACCGGGACAGAGTAATTCACCC. Its translation is CASSQPGQSNSP. The full CDR3 is CASSQPGQSNSPLHF.

As to this clone: The CDR3 end falls 3 residues outside the read, so it is completed with the germline J gene. The chain links TRBV6-1 to TRBJ2-3; 11 bases line up with TRBD2. This CDR3 is built from 16 residues. Trimming cost V 3 bases and J 5 bases; bases outside gene matches: 7. Germline CDR1 MNHNS, CDR2 SASEGT. CDR3 region: CASSELAGGPRDTQYF. CDR3 DNA, as far as it was read: TGTGCCAGCAGTGAGTTAGCGGGGGGGCCCAGAGATACG.

This clone has a count of ten or more. The CDR3 end is not reached by the read, which stops 3 residues before it; the germline J gene fills it in. The chain combines TRBV2 with TRBJ2-2; D is possibly TRBD1 (6 bases). Germline assignment: CDR1 SNHLY and CDR2 FYNNEI. The CDR3 runs 13 residues. V was clipped by 4 bases and J by 7 bases, with 10 bases between them. Partial CDR3 DNA: TGTGCCAGCAGTGTATACAGGGACGGGGAG. Protein sequence: CASSVYRDGE. The whole CDR3 sequence is CASSVYRDGELFF.

Details on this clone: The read gets to within 3 residues of the CDR3 end, and the germline J gene fills in the rest. The V call is TRBV2, the J call TRBJ1-4, with 7 bases aligning to TRBD1. This CDR3 is 13 amino acids long. Per germline, CDR1 SNHLY and CDR2 FYNNEI. V lost 6 bases and J lost 2; bases outside the gene matches: 0. The CDR3 bases that were read are TGTGCCAGCAGCAGGGGGACTAATGAAAAA. Its translation: CASSRGTNEK. The entire CDR3 protein is CASSRGTNEKLFF.

With regard to this clone: The read terminates 3 residues ahead of where the CDR3 ends, so the germline J gene completes it. The V gene is TRBV30, the J gene TRBJ2-7; the D gene is possibly TRBD1 (5 bases). Germline loops: CDR1 GTSNPN, CDR2 SVGIG (reference sequence). V gave up 8 bases and J gave up 4 bases, with 12 bases separating them. The CDR3 is 11 residues long. Incomplete CDR3 DNA: TGTGCCGGGGCTCAGAGTTACGAG. Protein: CAGAQSYE. The entire CDR3 protein is CAGAQSYEQYF.

Regarding this clone: From the germline J gene comes the end of the CDR3, since the read stops 3 residues before it. The chain couples TRBV19 to TRBJ1-2; D call uncertain. V was pared by 4 bases and J by 7 bases, with 10 bases between. CDR3 size: 12 residues. The germline V gene has CDR1 LNHDA and CDR2 SQIVND (reference sequence). The DNA read from the CDR3 is TGTGCCAGTAGTAACTCATTCGGTGGC. Protein product: CASSNSFGG. The whole CDR3 sequence is CASSNSFGGYTF.

The table lists this clone with a few counts. The CDR3 region is CASSIDARYPNEKLFF. The sequenced part of the CDR3 DNA is TGTGCCAGTAGTATAGACGCCCGGTATCCTAATGAAAAA. The chain couples TRBV19 to TRBJ1-4; no definite D call. The read ends 3 residues shy of where the CDR3 ends; the end is completed using the germline J gene. The CDR3 has 16 amino acids. CDR1 and CDR2 from the germline V gene are LNHDA and SQIVND (reference sequence). The V end was cut by 0 bases, the J end by 3 bases, with 11 bases between.

Regarding this clone: The read falls 3 residues short of the CDR3 end, and the missing part is taken from the germline J gene. The chain recombines TRBV30 with TRBJ1-5; possible D gene TRBD1, 6 bases. V shed 5 bases and J shed 2 bases, with 10 bases lying between them. Germline assignment: CDR1 GTSNPN and CDR2 SVGIG (reference sequence). The CDR3 runs to 13 residues. CDR3 sequence: CAWGTGRNQPQHF. The part of the CDR3 DNA that was read is TGTGCCTGGGGTACAGGGCGCAATCAGCCC.

In its sample, this clone was seen many times. The read comes to an end 3 residues before the CDR3 does, leaving the germline J gene to fill in the end. This sequence joins TRBV7-3 and TRBJ1-5, with TRBD1 matching over 9 bases. The CDR3 has 16 residues. The germline V gene encodes CDR1 SGHTA and CDR2 FQGTGA. J lost 4 bases, V lost 7 bases, and 11 bases had no gene match. The CDR3 bases that were read are TGTGCCAGCACCAAACTGGACAGGGGAAGGAATCAGCCC. Its protein is CASTKLDRGRNQP. The whole CDR3 reads CASTKLDRGRNQPQHF.